These T cell receptor beta chains were read from a single sample in a study of T cell responses to AZD1222 COVID-19 vaccine. Clones were sequenced by immunoSEQ multiplex PCR, and TCRdb holds only the in-frame ones, with some missing. The sample includes about 180,000 clones, around 88% of them seen just once. Specimen: peripheral blood, collected on day 0 of AZD1222 vaccination. The receptors were gathered from an adult in good health. The CDR3 runs from the conserved cysteine through the conserved F or W. D genes are given only for firm matches. The size of a clone is reported for some rows only, either as once, few or many, or as a class for expanded clones.

V: TRBV7-8; size: few; D: NA; J: TRBJ1-4; CDR3: CASSPAGNAELFF; DNA: TGTGCCAGCAGCCCCGCGGGTAACGCGGAACTGTTTTTT
V: TRBV30; size: NA; D: NA; J: TRBJ2-5; CDR3: CAWSEKETQYF; DNA: TGTGCCTGGAGTGAAAAAGAGACCCAGTACTTC
V: TRBV7-9; size: NA; D: TRBD2; J: TRBJ2-5; CDR3: CASSLGLAGMEDRETQYF; DNA: TGTGCCAGCAGCTTAGGCCTAGCGGGGATGGAGGATAGAGAGACCCAGTACTTC
V: TRBV5-4; size: NA; D: TRBD2; J: TRBJ2-3; CDR3: CASSSPTSGSTDTQYF; DNA: TGTGCCAGCAGCTCACCGACTAGCGGTAGCACAGATACGCAGTATTTT
V: TRBV3-1/TRBV3-2; size: NA; D: NA; J: TRBJ1-2; CDR3: CASSQDRRVGYTF; DNA: TGTGCCAGCAGCCAAGATCGGAGGGTCGGCTACACCTTC
V: TRBV2; size: once; D: NA; J: TRBJ1-1; CDR3: CASSEEQLNTEAFF; DNA: TGTGCCAGCAGTGAAGAACAGCTAAACACTGAAGCTTTCTTT
V: TRBV20-1; size: NA; D: NA; J: TRBJ1-1; CDR3: CSASRGTEAFF; DNA: TGCAGTGCTTCACGCGGCACTGAAGCTTTCTTT
V: TRBV6-5; size: NA; D: NA; J: TRBJ2-7; CDR3: CASSSPYEQYF; DNA: TGTGCCAGCAGTTCCCCCTACGAGCAGTACTTC
V: TRBV7-9; size: NA; D: NA; J: TRBJ2-4; CDR3: CASSFPGNHIQYF; DNA: TGTGCCAGCAGCTTTCCGGGGAACCACATTCAGTACTTC
V: TRBV6-5; size: NA; D: TRBD1; J: TRBJ1-1; CDR3: CASSQGQENTEAFF; DNA: TGTGCCAGCAGCCAAGGACAGGAGAACACTGAAGCTTTCTTT